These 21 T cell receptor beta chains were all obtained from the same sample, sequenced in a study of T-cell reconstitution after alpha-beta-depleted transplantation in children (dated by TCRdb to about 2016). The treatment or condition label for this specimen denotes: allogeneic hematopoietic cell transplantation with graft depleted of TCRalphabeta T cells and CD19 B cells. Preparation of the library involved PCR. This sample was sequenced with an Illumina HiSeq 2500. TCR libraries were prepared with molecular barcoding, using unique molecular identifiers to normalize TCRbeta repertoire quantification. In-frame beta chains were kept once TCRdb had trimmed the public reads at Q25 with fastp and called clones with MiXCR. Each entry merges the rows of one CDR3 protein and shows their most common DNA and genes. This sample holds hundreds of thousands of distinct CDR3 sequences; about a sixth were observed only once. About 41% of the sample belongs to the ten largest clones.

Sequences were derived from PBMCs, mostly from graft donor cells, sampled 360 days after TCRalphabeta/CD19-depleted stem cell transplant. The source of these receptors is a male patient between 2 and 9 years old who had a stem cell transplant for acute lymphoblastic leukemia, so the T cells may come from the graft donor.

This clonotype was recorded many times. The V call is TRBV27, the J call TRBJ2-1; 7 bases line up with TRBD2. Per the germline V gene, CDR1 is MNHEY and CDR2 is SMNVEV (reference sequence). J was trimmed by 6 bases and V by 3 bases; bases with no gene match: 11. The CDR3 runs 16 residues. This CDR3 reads CASSLGTIPMLNEQFF. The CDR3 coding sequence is TGTGCCAGCAGTTTGGGGACTATCCCGATGCTCAATGAGCAGTTCTTC.

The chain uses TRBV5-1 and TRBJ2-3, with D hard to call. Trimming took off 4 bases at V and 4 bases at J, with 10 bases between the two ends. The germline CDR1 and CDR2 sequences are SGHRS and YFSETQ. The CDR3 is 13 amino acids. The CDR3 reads CASSLRTPDTQYF. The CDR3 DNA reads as TGCGCCAGCAGCCTCCGGACCCCAGATACGCAGTATTTT.

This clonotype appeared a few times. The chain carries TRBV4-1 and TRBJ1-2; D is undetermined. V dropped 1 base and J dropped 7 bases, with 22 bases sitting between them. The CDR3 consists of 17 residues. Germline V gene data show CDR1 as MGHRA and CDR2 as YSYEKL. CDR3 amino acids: CASSQVAHQKGGGGYTF. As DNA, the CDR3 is TGCGCCAGCAGCCAAGTCGCCCACCAGAAGGGCGGTGGTGGCTACACCTTC.

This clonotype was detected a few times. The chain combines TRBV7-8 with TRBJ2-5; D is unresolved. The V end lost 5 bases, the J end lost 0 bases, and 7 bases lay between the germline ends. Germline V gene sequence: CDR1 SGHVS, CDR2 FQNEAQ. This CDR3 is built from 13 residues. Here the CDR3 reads CASSKAYQETQYF. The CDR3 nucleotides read TGTGCCAGCAGCAAAGCGTACCAAGAGACCCAGTACTTC.

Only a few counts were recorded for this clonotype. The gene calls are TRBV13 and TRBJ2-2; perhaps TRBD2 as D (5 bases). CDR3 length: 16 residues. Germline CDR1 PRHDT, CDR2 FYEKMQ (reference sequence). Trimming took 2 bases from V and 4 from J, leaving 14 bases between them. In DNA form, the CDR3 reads TGTGCCAGCAGCTTACCCGCACTAGTTGGCACCGGGGAGCTGTTTTTT. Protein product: CASSLPALVGTGELFF.

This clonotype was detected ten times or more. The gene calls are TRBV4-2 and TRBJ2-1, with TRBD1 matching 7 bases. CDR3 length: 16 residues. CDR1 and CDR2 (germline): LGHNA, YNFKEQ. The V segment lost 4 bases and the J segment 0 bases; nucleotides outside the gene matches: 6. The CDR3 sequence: CASSRSGTDSYNEQFF. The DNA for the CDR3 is TGTGCCAGCAGCCGATCCGGGACAGACTCCTACAATGAGCAGTTCTTC.

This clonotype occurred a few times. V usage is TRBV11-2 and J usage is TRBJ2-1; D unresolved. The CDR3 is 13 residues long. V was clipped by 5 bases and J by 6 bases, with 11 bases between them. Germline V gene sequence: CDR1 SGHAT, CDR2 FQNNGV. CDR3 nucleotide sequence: TGTGCCAGCAGCGGATGGAGAACCAATGAGCAGTTCTTC. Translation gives CASSGWRTNEQFF. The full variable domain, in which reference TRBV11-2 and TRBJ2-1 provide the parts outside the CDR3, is EAGVAQSPRYKIIEKRQSVAFWCNPISGHATLYWYQQILGQGPKLLIQFQNNGVVDDSQLPKDRFSAERLKGVDSTLKIQPAKLEDSAVYLCASSGWRTNEQFFGPGTRLTVL.

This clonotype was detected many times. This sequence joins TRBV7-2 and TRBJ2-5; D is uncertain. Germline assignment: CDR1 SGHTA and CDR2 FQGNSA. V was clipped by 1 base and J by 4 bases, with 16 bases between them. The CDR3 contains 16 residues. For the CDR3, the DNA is TGTGCCAGCAGCTTAGAGGGTCTTAGCTGGGGAGAGACCCAGTACTTC. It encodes CASSLEGLSWGETQYF.

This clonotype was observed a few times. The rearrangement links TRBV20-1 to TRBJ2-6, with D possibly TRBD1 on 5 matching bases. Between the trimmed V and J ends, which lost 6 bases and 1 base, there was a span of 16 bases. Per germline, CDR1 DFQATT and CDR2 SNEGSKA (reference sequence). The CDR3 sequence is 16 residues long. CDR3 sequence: CSARTFPGSGANVLTF. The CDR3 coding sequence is TGCAGTGCCCGGACGTTCCCAGGGTCTGGGGCCAACGTCCTGACTTTC.

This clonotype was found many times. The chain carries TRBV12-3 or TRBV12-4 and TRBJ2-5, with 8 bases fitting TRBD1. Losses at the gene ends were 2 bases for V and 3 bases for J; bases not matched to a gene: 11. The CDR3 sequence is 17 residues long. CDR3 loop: CASSLRVVLDREETQYF. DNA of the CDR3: TGTGCCAGCAGTTTAAGAGTCGTGTTGGACAGGGAAGAGACCCAGTACTTC.

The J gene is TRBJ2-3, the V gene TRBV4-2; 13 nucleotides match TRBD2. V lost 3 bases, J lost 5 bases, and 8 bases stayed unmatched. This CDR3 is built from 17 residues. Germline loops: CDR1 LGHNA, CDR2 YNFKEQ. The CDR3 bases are TGTGCCAGCAGCCAGTCCACTAGCGGGAGGGCCCAAGATACGCAGTATTTT. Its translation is CASSQSTSGRAQDTQYF.

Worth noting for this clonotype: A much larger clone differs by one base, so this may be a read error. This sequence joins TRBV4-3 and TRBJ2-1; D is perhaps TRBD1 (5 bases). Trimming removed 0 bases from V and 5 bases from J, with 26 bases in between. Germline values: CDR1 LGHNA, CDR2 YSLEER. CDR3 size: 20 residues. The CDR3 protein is CASSQDGALIEAKDNNEQFF. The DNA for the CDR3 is TGCGCCAGCAGCCAAGATGGGGCCTTGATTGAGGCAAAAGACAACAATGAGCAGTTCTTC.

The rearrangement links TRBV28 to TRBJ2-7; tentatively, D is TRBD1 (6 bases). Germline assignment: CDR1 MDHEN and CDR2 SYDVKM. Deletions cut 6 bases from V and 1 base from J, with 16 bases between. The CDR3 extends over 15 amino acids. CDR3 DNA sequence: TGTGCCAGCAGACCAGGGGAGAGCTGGTCCTACGAGCAGTACTTC. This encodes CASRPGESWSYEQYF.

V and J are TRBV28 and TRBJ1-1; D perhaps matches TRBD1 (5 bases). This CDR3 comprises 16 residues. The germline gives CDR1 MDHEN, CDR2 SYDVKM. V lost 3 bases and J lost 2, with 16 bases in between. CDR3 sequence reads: CASSLGEGRFNTEAFF. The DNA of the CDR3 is TGTGCCAGCAGTTTGGGGGAGGGCAGGTTCAACACTGAAGCTTTCTTT. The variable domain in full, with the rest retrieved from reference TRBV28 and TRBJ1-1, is DVKVTQSSRYLVKRTGEKVFLECVQDMDHENMFWYRQDPGLGLRLIYFSYDVKMKEKGDIPEGYSVSREKKERFSLILESASTNQTSMYLCASSLGEGRFNTEAFFGQGTRLTVV.

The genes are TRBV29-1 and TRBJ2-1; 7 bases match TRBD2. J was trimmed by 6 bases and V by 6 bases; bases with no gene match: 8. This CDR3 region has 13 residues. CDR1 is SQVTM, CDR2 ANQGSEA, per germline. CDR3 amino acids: CSVETSRPNEQFF. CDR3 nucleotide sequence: TGCAGCGTAGAGACTAGCCGGCCCAATGAGCAGTTCTTC.

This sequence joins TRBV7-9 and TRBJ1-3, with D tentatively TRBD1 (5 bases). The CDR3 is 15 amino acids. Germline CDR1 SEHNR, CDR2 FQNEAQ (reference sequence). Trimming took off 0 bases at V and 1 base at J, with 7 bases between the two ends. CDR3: CASSLATGSGNTIYF. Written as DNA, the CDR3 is TGTGCCAGCAGCTTAGCAACAGGTTCTGGAAACACCATATATTTT. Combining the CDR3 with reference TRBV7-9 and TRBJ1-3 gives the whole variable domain DTGVSQNPRHKITKRGQNVTFRCDPISEHNRLYWYRQTLGQGPEFLTYFQNEAQLEKSRLLSDRFSAERPKGSFSTLEIQRTEQGDSAMYLCASSLATGSGNTIYFGEGSWLTVV.

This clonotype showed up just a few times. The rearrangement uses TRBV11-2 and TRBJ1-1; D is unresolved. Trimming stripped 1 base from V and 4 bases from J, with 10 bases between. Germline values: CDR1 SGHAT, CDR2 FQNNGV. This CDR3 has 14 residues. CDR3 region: CASSLGPGLTEAFF. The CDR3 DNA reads TGTGCCAGCAGCTTAGGGCCCGGGCTCACTGAAGCTTTCTTT.

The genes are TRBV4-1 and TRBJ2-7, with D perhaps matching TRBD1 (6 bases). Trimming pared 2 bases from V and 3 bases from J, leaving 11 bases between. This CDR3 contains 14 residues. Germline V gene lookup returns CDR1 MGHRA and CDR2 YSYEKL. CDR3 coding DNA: TGCGCCAGCAGCCAACGGACAGTGCGCTACGAGCAGTACTTC. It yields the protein CASSQRTVRYEQYF.

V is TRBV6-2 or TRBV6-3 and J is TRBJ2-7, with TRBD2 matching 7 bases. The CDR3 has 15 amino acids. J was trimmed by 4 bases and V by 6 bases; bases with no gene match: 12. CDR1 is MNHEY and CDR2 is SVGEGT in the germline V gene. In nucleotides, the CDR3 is TGTGCCAGCAGAGGAAAGCGGGAACGTGGATACGAGCAGTACTTC. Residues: CASRGKRERGYEQYF.

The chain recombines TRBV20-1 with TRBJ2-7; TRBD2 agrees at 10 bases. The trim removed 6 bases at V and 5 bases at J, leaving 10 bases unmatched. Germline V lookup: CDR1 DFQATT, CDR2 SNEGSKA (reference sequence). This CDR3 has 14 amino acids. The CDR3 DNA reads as TGCAGTGCACCCTCTAGCGGGAGTCTCAACGAGCAGTACTTC. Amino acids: CSAPSSGSLNEQYF.

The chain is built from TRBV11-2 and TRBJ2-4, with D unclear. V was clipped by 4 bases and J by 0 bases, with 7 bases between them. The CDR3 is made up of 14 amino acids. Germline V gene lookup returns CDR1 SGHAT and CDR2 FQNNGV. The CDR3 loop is CASSSHLAKNIQYF. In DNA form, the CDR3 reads TGTGCCAGCAGCTCCCATCTAGCCAAAAACATTCAGTACTTC.